Reported below is one TCR beta chain. The source of the sample is a study of control samples from healthy donors and cancer patients. The repertoire was sequenced with immunoSEQ multiplex PCR; TCRdb's copy has only in-frame clones and lacks some. The table shows about 160,000 clones, with roughly 94% occurring only once. With 5 bases removed from V and 4 bases from J, the gap between germline ends came to 20 bases. Germline CDR1 SEHNR, CDR2 FQNEAQ (reference sequence). The CDR3 spans 16 residues. The sequence derives from a middle-aged woman in good health. V gene TRBV7-9 combines with J gene TRBJ1-1; D is uncertain. The sequencing sample was made of blood. The CDR3 sequence is CASSPMGGRGGTEAFF. As DNA, the CDR3 is TGTGCCAGCAGCCCTATGGGAGGTCGGGGAGGCACTGAAGCTTTCTTT.